The entry below describes one T cell receptor (beta chain). The target of this receptor is not known. No much larger clone exists at a distance of one base, and base qualities are not known. To identify antigen-specific CD4+ T cell clonotypes by their expansion, the ViraFEST assay first stimulated PBMC with viral peptide pools and then applied TCR sequencing. After less than 13 days of culture, CD4+ T cells were isolated with the EasySep CD4+ T cell isolation kit. None of the healthy vaccine recipients had a prior SARS-CoV-2 infection, which was confirmed by nucleocapsid antibody tests that came back negative both before and after vaccination. Each well held under 2.5 million PBMC cultured in IMDM containing roughly 4.9% human AB serum, 8 to 10 IU/ml IL-2 and gentamicin, along with about 9.5 ug/ml peptides. Half of the culture medium was replaced with fresh IL-2-containing medium on days 3 and 7. Each peptide stimulation condition was cultured in triplicate wells unless otherwise noted. Using Ficoll-Paque Plus gradient centrifugation, PBMC were separated from whole blood and then either used fresh or cryopreserved at -140C. The overlapping peptide pools covered the spike proteins of SARS-CoV-2 and of the common cold coronaviruses HCoV-NL63, HCoV-OC43 and HCoV-229E. The QIAamp micro DNA kit was used to extract genomic DNA from the cultured CD4+ T cells.

This specimen belongs to a study of vaccination effects on CD4 cells after COVID-19 (dated by TCRdb to between 2021 and 2023). Regarding the complete study: Each participant received two doses of an mRNA SARS-CoV-2 vaccine, either BNT162b2 or mRNA-1273. SARS-CoV-2 spike-specific CD4+ TCR repertoires from before and after mRNA vaccination were compared in COVID-19 convalescent patients and in infection-naive vaccine recipients. Altogether, nine to ten COVID-19 convalescent patients and several SARS-CoV-2-naive healthy vaccine recipients made up the full study. In the study, cultures from other donors were sequenced using the Oncomine TCR Beta short-read assay on an Illumina iSeq 100.

The library was prepared using the immunoSEQ multiplex PCR assay. DNA from the cultured and isolated CD4+ T cells underwent TCR beta CDR3 sequencing. The paper's data handling went like this. The analysis removed non-productive TCR sequences, trimmed reads to the CDR3 region, and retained only CDR3s that were 7 or more amino acids long. The MANAFEST web app was used to pick out antigen-specific clonotypes by comparing their expansion in peptide wells with that in reference cultures. To count as positive, a clone had to show expansion at FDR<0.05 compared with the reference and with all other wells, an odds ratio above 5, and a frequency above 0.1% in two replicate wells. Cross-reactive clonotypes were defined as significantly expanded in SARS-CoV-2 spike wells and in at least one common cold coronavirus spike condition. Using the stringdist R package, CDR3 similarity was measured by Levenshtein distance, and unrooted trees were constructed with ape in R 3.6.1. Not all clones reach the TCRdb copy of this immuneACCESS table, which keeps in-frame sequences only. Checked studies attribute under half of the gap to unresolved V genes and leave the rest unexplained. V and J calls plus clone size are reproduced from that table; the DNA served to infer D and trimming. The sample profile shows fewer than 65,000 clones; 75% to 85% of them were found once. The ten most abundant clones make up about 2.5% of the sample.

Looking up the germline V gene (reference sequence) yields CDR1 SGHKS and CDR2 YYEKEE. Including the terminal cysteine and phenylalanine, the CDR3 comprises 16 residues. Only the CDR3 region is kept as DNA, spanning 48 bases read in frame from base 1. Deletion took 3 bases off V and 2 bases off J, with a span of 15 bases between the germline ends. Here is what the overall study found, with its caveats: Limitations of the study were the small number of convalescent patients and the absence of early post-infection timepoints. Clones induced by infection and clones induced by vaccination both contracted markedly at late timepoints after vaccination, which fits with T cell responses waning over time. Among healthy vaccine recipients, nearly all vaccine-induced clones were SARS-CoV-2 mono-reactive, and just 1 of 255 was cross-reactive with common cold coronaviruses.

The V and J segments used are TRBV5-5 and TRBJ2-1; no confident D gene assignment can be made. The input for sequencing was CD4+ T cells from PBMCs cultured with HCoV-229E spike peptides, taken before COVID-19 vaccination. The cell subset or site label here, explained by the study, means: HCoV-229E spike overlapping peptide pool stimulation. The TCR originated in a human donor who received a COVID-19 vaccine. The CDR3 region: CASSSDVGLAYNEQFF. The nucleotide sequence is TGTGCCAGCAGCTCGGACGTCGGTTTAGCCTACAATGAGCAGTTCTTC. Here the CDR3 is joined to the reference TRBV5-5 and TRBJ2-1 genes, and the full variable domain is: DAGVTQSPTHLIKTRGQQVTLRCSPISGHKSVSWYQQVLGQGPQFIFQYYEKEERGRGNFPDRFSARQFPNYSSELNVNALLLGDSALYLCASSSDVGLAYNEQFFGPGTRLTVL.